This TCR beta chain was sequenced for a study of blood T cell repertoires in COVID-19. Study as a whole: T cells, B-cell-depleted T cells, or PBMCs supplied cDNA or gDNA.

The count of this clone is one. Assay used: immunoSEQ multiplex PCR; TCRdb lists only in-frame clones, some missing. Of tens of thousands of clones in the sample, approximately 90% were seen once. Germline V CDR1 and CDR2: SGHVS, FQNEAQ. The V end lost 5 bases, the J end lost 2 bases, and 16 bases lay between the germline ends. The CDR3 is made up of 16 amino acids. Sequencing was done on a sample of peripheral blood. This chain uses TRBV7-8 with TRBJ1-5, with D maybe TRBD1 (6 bases). This receptor was obtained from a human donor with active COVID-19. The donor label of this sample is uncertain. The CDR3 region has the DNA TGTGCCAGCAGCCCTCTTCGGGGGGCAGGCAATCAGCCCCAGCATTTT. As protein: CASSPLRGAGNQPQHF.